This is a list of T cell receptor beta chains from one sample in a study of T cell changes during pregnancy in multiple sclerosis. Repertoires were generated with immunoSEQ multiplex PCR, while TCRdb's copy carries only in-frame clones and drops some. This repertoire shows about 76,000 clones, around 90% found once; its top ten account for 1.5% to 2%. The sample was peripheral blood, taken in the first trimester of pregnancy. Every receptor here comes from a female donor in good health, enrolled as a control in a pregnancy study. Each CDR3 is given with its conserved first and last residue. A D gene is named only where the DNA matches it firmly. Some rows mark clone size as missing; the rest say once, few, many or name a class of expanded clone.

D gene | clone size | J gene | V gene | CDR3 protein | CDR3 DNA
- | - | TRBJ2-3 | TRBV4-1 | CASSQSFGQLTDTQYF | TGCGCCAGCAGCCAATCGTTTGGACAGCTCACAGATACGCAGTATTTT
- | - | TRBJ2-7 | TRBV7-2 | CASSPRQGGEQYF | TGTGCCAGCAGCCCACGGCAGGGGGGAGAGCAGTACTTC
- | - | TRBJ2-1 | TRBV5-1 | CASSILADDYNEQFF | TGCGCCAGCAGCATATTAGCCGACGACTACAATGAGCAGTTCTTC
TRBD2 | - | TRBJ2-7 | TRBV28 | CASSLGGYEQYF | TGTGCCAGCAGTTTGGGGGGGTACGAGCAGTACTTC
- | - | TRBJ2-5 | TRBV19 | CASRPRNQETQYF | TGTGCCAGTCGCCCGAGGAACCAAGAGACCCAGTACTTC
TRBD2 | - | TRBJ2-1 | TRBV5-1 | CASSFASGSNEQFF | TGCGCCAGCAGCTTTGCTAGCGGGAGTAATGAGCAGTTCTTC
TRBD1 | - | TRBJ2-7 | TRBV6-1 | CASSEEDRTYEQYF | TGTGCCAGCAGTGAAGAGGACAGGACCTACGAGCAGTACTTC
TRBD2 | once | TRBJ2-2 | TRBV5-1 | CASSSMATSGSLSVTGELFF | TGCGCCAGCAGCTCCATGGCCACTAGCGGGTCCCTTTCGGTCACCGGGGAGCTGTTTTTT
- | - | TRBJ1-2 | TRBV4-1 | CASSQERAGPNYGYTF | TGCGCCAGCAGCCAAGAGCGGGCCGGGCCAAACTATGGCTACACCTTC
- | - | TRBJ1-3 | TRBV5-1 | CASSLTYSGSGNTIYF | TGCGCCAGCAGCTTGACCTACAGCGGCTCTGGAAACACCATATATTTT
TRBD2 | - | TRBJ2-3 | TRBV6-5 | CASSPTSGYTDTQYF | TGTGCCAGCAGTCCGACTAGCGGATACACAGATACGCAGTATTTT
- | - | TRBJ1-3 | TRBV6-5 | CASSRSSGNTIYF | TGTGCCAGCAGCCGGAGCTCTGGAAACACCATATATTTT
TRBD1 | - | TRBJ2-7 | TRBV28 | CASSGRGQGGSYEQYF | TGTGCCAGCAGTGGAAGAGGACAGGGCGGCTCCTACGAGCAGTACTTC
TRBD2 | - | TRBJ2-7 | TRBV5-4 | CASSSKTGTSGDYEQYF | TGTGCCAGCAGCTCAAAGACCGGGACTAGCGGGGACTACGAGCAGTACTTC
TRBD1 | - | TRBJ2-2 | TRBV5-1 | CASSSGQTNTGELFF | TGCGCCAGCAGCTCGGGACAGACGAACACCGGGGAGCTGTTTTTT
- | - | TRBJ2-5 | TRBV5-1 | CASARGLSGAGTQYF | TGCGCCAGCGCAAGGGGCTTGTCGGGAGCGGGGACCCAGTACTTC
TRBD2 | - | TRBJ2-1 | TRBV2 | CASSGGAGGPGEQFF | TGTGCCAGCAGCGGAGGGGCGGGAGGGCCAGGTGAGCAGTTCTTC
TRBD2 | - | TRBJ2-1 | TRBV19 | CASSLSGASGEQFF | TGTGCCAGTAGTCTTAGCGGGGCCAGTGGGGAGCAGTTCTTC
- | once | TRBJ2-3 | TRBV28 | CASSFAPTPVVVSYF | TGTGCCAGCAGTTTTGCTCCAACCCCCGTCGTAGTATCGTATTTT
- | once | TRBJ2-2 | TRBV5-4 | CASSRLPNTGELFF | TGTGCCAGCTCCAGGCTTCCAAACACCGGGGAGCTGTTTTTT
- | - | TRBJ2-3 | TRBV5-6 | CASSSWTLLTDTQYF | TGTGCCAGCAGCTCTTGGACATTGCTCACAGATACGCAGTATTTT
- | - | TRBJ1-4 | TRBV5-1 | CASSLQGYGTNEKLFF | TGCGCCAGCAGCTTGCAGGGTTATGGGACTAATGAAAAACTGTTTTTT
TRBD1 | - | TRBJ2-7 | TRBV19 | CASSIGTGFYEQYF | TGTGCCAGTAGTATTGGGACAGGTTTTTACGAGCAGTACTTC
- | - | TRBJ2-5 | TRBV7-9 | CAEGQETQYF | TGTGCCGAGGGACAAGAGACCCAGTACTTC
- | - | TRBJ2-2 | TRBV7-9 | CASSLTLAPGELFF | TGTGCCAGCAGCTTAACGCTGGCTCCCGGGGAGCTGTTTTTT
TRBD2 | once | TRBJ2-1 | TRBV23-1 | CASSQSREGSYNEQFF | TGCGCCAGCAGTCAATCACGGGAGGGGTCCTACAATGAGCAGTTCTTC
- | once | TRBJ2-7 | TRBV30 | CAWDNGISYEQYF | TGTGCCTGGGATAACGGGATCTCCTACGAGCAGTACTTC
TRBD1 | - | TRBJ1-5 | TRBV7-9 | CASSSVPGQGGQPQHF | TGTGCCAGCAGCTCTGTCCCGGGACAGGGAGGTCAGCCCCAGCATTTT
- | - | TRBJ2-6 | TRBV28 | CASRPSGSGANVLTF | TGTGCCAGCAGGCCCTCCGGCTCTGGGGCCAACGTCCTGACTTTC
- | - | TRBJ2-7 | TRBV19 | CASSPEHGTHYEQYF | TGTGCCAGTAGTCCCGAGCATGGGACTCACTACGAGCAGTACTTC
- | - | TRBJ1-5 | TRBV19 | CASSTPGGDQPQHF | TGTGCCAGTAGTACCCCGGGAGGGGATCAGCCCCAGCATTTT
TRBD2 | - | TRBJ2-1 | TRBV5-1 | CASSLTRGLGSNNEQFF | TGCGCCAGCAGCTTGACCCGAGGACTAGGATCTAACAATGAGCAGTTCTTC
TRBD2 | - | TRBJ2-7 | TRBV27 | CARVCGRRYEQYF | TGTGCCAGGGTTTGCGGGAGGAGGTACGAGCAGTACTTC
- | few | TRBJ1-3 | TRBV4-1 | CASSQDSPSTTGNTIYF | TGCGCCAGCAGCCAAGATAGCCCGTCGACCACTGGAAACACCATATATTTT
- | - | TRBJ2-3 | TRBV25-1 | CASTLLDTQYF | TGTGCCAGCACCCTTTTAGATACGCAGTATTTT
- | - | TRBJ2-7 | TRBV11-2 | CASSRRGGYEQYF | TGTGCCAGCAGCCGGAGAGGGGGCTACGAGCAGTACTTC
- | - | TRBJ2-5 | TRBV6-1 | CASSEYETQYF | TGTGCCAGCAGTGAATATGAGACCCAGTACTTC
TRBD1 | - | TRBJ1-1 | TRBV20-1 | CSYRGNTEAFF | TGCAGTTACAGGGGGAACACTGAAGCTTTCTTT
- | - | TRBJ2-1 | TRBV4-1 | CASSLVGEQFF | TGCGCCAGCAGCCTAGTCGGTGAGCAGTTCTTC
- | - | TRBJ1-2 | TRBV5-1 | CASSLEEGNYGYTF | TGCGCCAGCAGCTTGGAGGAGGGGAACTATGGCTACACCTTC
- | - | TRBJ2-7 | TRBV28 | CASSLWRSGRAYEQYF | TGTGCCAGCAGTTTATGGCGGTCGGGAAGGGCCTACGAGCAGTACTTC
- | - | TRBJ2-1 | TRBV5-1 | CASSLGGPLYNEQFF | TGCGCCAGCAGCTTGGGCGGGCCGCTCTACAATGAGCAGTTCTTC
- | - | TRBJ1-5 | TRBV4-1 | CASSPGSVSNQPQHF | TGCGCCAGCAGCCCGGGGAGTGTGAGCAATCAGCCCCAGCATTTT
- | - | TRBJ1-2 | TRBV10-2 | CASSESARDYGYTF | TGCGCCAGCAGTGAGTCGGCCAGGGATTATGGCTACACCTTC
- | - | TRBJ2-7 | TRBV5-4 | CASSQAGSSYEQYF | TGTGCCAGCAGCCAAGCCGGGAGCTCCTACGAGCAGTACTTC
- | - | TRBJ2-1 | TRBV19 | CASSIAPSNEQFF | TGTGCCAGTAGTATAGCCCCCTCCAATGAGCAGTTCTTC
TRBD1 | few | TRBJ2-2 | TRBV28 | CASSLWELDRGPGELFF | TGTGCCAGCAGTTTATGGGAATTGGACAGGGGGCCCGGGGAGCTGTTTTTT
- | once | TRBJ1-1 | TRBV7-9 | CASSVHPGGAFF | TGTGCCAGCAGCGTACACCCCGGCGGAGCTTTCTTT
TRBD2 | - | TRBJ2-3 | TRBV7-9 | CASSARLASSTDTQYF | TGTGCCAGCAGCGCCCGACTAGCGTCTAGCACAGATACGCAGTATTTT
TRBD1 | - | TRBJ2-3 | TRBV7-9 | CASSRRQGDTQYF | TGTGCCAGCAGCCGAAGACAGGGCGATACGCAGTATTTT
- | - | TRBJ1-1 | TRBV18 | CASSPRIEAFF | TGTGCCAGCTCACCCAGGATCGAAGCTTTCTTT